This is a list of T cell receptor beta chains from one sample in a study of memory CD4+ T cells and cytomegalovirus serostatus. Assay: immunoSEQ multiplex PCR; the TCRdb copy retains only in-frame clones and omits some. The sample lists about 50,000 clones, around 78% occurring once. Sequencing was carried out using memory CD4+ T cells from blood. Every receptor here comes from an adult in good health and CMV-seronegative. Both conserved end residues are part of each CDR3. The order of the fields is CDR3 protein, CDR3 DNA, V gene, CDR3 length, J gene, clone size, D gene. A D gene is named only where the DNA matches it firmly. Rows give clone size only sometimes, using once, few, many, or a class for an expanded clone.

CAMRSPGKGYTF | TGTGCCATGCGCTCCCCGGGGAAAGGCTACACCTTC | TRBV11-2 | 12 | TRBJ1-2 | few | -
CASSYRQGTNYGYTF | TGTGCCAGCAGCTACCGCCAGGGAACTAACTATGGCTACACCTTC | TRBV11-2 | 15 | TRBJ1-2 | - | -
CASSLEIGSGTDTQYF | TGCGCCAGCAGCTTGGAGATAGGTAGCGGGACAGATACGCAGTATTTT | TRBV5-1 | 16 | TRBJ2-3 | - | TRBD2
CASGGFMNTEAFF | TGTGCCAGCGGCGGGTTTATGAACACTGAAGCTTTCTTT | TRBV2 | 13 | TRBJ1-1 | - | -
CSVTRDSTGGYTF | TGCAGCGTCACCCGGGACAGCACAGGGGGCTACACCTTC | TRBV29-1 | 13 | TRBJ1-2 | - | TRBD1
CASSPSQQGEAFF | TGTGCCAGCAGCCCAAGTCAACAGGGTGAAGCTTTCTTT | TRBV11-3 | 13 | TRBJ1-1 | - | -
CAWSVHSGNTIYF | TGTGCCTGGAGTGTACACTCTGGAAACACCATATATTTT | TRBV30 | 13 | TRBJ1-3 | - | -
CASSHPEGRGLTGELFF | TGCGCCAGCAGCCACCCCGAGGGCAGGGGACTTACCGGGGAGCTGTTTTTT | TRBV4-1 | 17 | TRBJ2-2 | - | -
CASSDRIGQETQYF | TGTGCCAGCAGTGACAGAATTGGACAAGAGACCCAGTACTTC | TRBV2 | 14 | TRBJ2-5 | few | -
CASSFFDSSYEQYF | TGTGCCAGCAGCTTCTTTGACAGTAGCTACGAGCAGTACTTC | TRBV7-2 | 14 | TRBJ2-7 | - | -
CASSPGGGITEAFF | TGTGCCAGCTCCCCCGGTGGGGGGATAACTGAAGCTTTCTTT | TRBV18 | 14 | TRBJ1-1 | - | -
CASSPTSGRARAYYNEQFF | TGTGCCAGCTCACCTACTAGCGGGAGGGCCCGAGCCTACTACAATGAGCAGTTCTTC | TRBV18 | 19 | TRBJ2-1 | - | TRBD2
CASSNLGNTEAFF | TGTGCCAGTAGTAATCTGGGGAACACTGAAGCTTTCTTT | TRBV19 | 13 | TRBJ1-1 | few | -
CASSGRLEETYEQYF | TGTGCCAGCAGTGGAAGACTAGAAGAAACCTACGAGCAGTACTTC | TRBV25-1 | 15 | TRBJ2-7 | - | -
CASSQLAGSNTEAFF | TGTGCCAGCAGCCAGTTGGCAGGTTCGAACACTGAAGCTTTCTTT | TRBV5-4 | 15 | TRBJ1-1 | once | -
CAWSRSSGRNEQFF | TGTGCCTGGAGCCGCTCTAGCGGGAGGAATGAGCAGTTCTTC | TRBV30 | 14 | TRBJ2-1 | - | TRBD2
CASRTQKGGLGANVLTF | TGTGCCAGCAGAACCCAAAAGGGGGGGCTTGGGGCCAACGTCCTGACTTTC | TRBV27 | 17 | TRBJ2-6 | - | -
CASSPTARETQYF | TGTGCCAGCTCACCAACGGCCCGGGAGACCCAGTACTTC | TRBV18 | 13 | TRBJ2-5 | - | -
CAWRTPGLSNYGYTF | TGTGCCTGGAGGACCCCGGGCCTAAGTAACTATGGCTACACCTTC | TRBV30 | 15 | TRBJ1-2 | - | -
CASSPSGTQSYEQYF | TGTGCCAGCAGCCCGAGCGGGACACAATCTTACGAGCAGTACTTC | TRBV28 | 15 | TRBJ2-7 | - | -
CASSLRQGEKLFF | TGTGCCAGCAGTTTACGACAGGGCGAAAAACTGTTTTTT | TRBV27 | 13 | TRBJ1-4 | - | TRBD1
CASSPGEREAFF | TGTGCCAGCTCACCCGGGGAGAGGGAAGCTTTCTTT | TRBV18 | 12 | TRBJ1-1 | - | -
CASRLELNTEAFF | TGTGCCAGCAGGCTAGAACTTAACACTGAAGCTTTCTTT | TRBV6-5 | 13 | TRBJ1-1 | - | -
CASSGTAFSSQHF | TGTGCCAGCAGCGGGACAGCATTCTCTTCCCAGCATTTT | TRBV2 | 13 | TRBJ1-5 | - | TRBD1
CASSPETGEETQYF | TGTGCCAGCTCACCAGAGACAGGGGAAGAGACCCAGTACTTC | TRBV18 | 14 | TRBJ2-5 | - | TRBD1
CASSVEYLSGNTIYF | TGTGCCAGCAGCGTAGAATACCTCTCTGGAAACACCATATATTTT | TRBV9 | 15 | TRBJ1-3 | few | -
CASLGTALSYEQYF | TGTGCCAGCTTGGGGACAGCCCTCTCCTACGAGCAGTACTTC | TRBV2 | 14 | TRBJ2-7 | - | TRBD1
CASRKTGPGTEAFF | TGTGCCAGCAGGAAGACAGGGCCGGGAACTGAAGCTTTCTTT | TRBV2 | 14 | TRBJ1-1 | - | TRBD1
CASSLEREGPQHF | TGTGCCAGCAGCTTAGAACGGGAAGGGCCCCAGCATTTT | TRBV5-6 | 13 | TRBJ1-5 | - | -
CASRDVGASEAFF | TGCGCCAGCAGGGACGTAGGTGCGAGTGAAGCTTTCTTT | TRBV5-1 | 13 | TRBJ1-1 | few | -
CASSLGYSNQPQHF | TGTGCCAGCAGCTTAGGGTATAGCAATCAGCCCCAGCATTTT | TRBV11-2 | 14 | TRBJ1-5 | - | -
CASSRGGGDGYTF | TGTGCCAGCAGCCGAGGGGGCGGGGATGGCTACACCTTC | TRBV6-5 | 13 | TRBJ1-2 | - | TRBD1
CSVERDRGRGEQFF | TGCAGCGTTGAACGAGACAGGGGGCGAGGTGAGCAGTTCTTC | TRBV29-1 | 14 | TRBJ2-1 | - | TRBD1
CASSRTVGQPQHF | TGTGCCAGCAGTCGGACAGTAGGTCAGCCCCAGCATTTT | TRBV27 | 13 | TRBJ1-5 | - | -
CATSRTGGNTEAFF | TGTGCCACCAGCAGAACCGGGGGGAACACTGAAGCTTTCTTT | TRBV15 | 14 | TRBJ1-1 | few | -
CASLDRGRGDTQYF | TGTGCCAGCCTTGACAGGGGGCGCGGAGATACGCAGTATTTT | TRBV25-1 | 14 | TRBJ2-3 | - | TRBD1
CAISKSDRGSYEQYF | TGTGCCATCAGTAAATCAGACAGGGGGAGCTACGAGCAGTACTTC | TRBV10-3 | 15 | TRBJ2-7 | - | TRBD1
CATSRGSRGGYGYTF | TGTGCCACCAGCAGAGGATCCAGGGGAGGCTATGGCTACACCTTC | TRBV15 | 15 | TRBJ1-2 | - | -
CASSLTAGINGYTF | TGTGCCAGCAGTTTAACGGCAGGGATTAATGGCTACACCTTC | TRBV28 | 14 | TRBJ1-2 | - | -
CSARIMDTIYF | TGCAGTGCTAGGATCATGGACACCATATATTTT | TRBV20-1 | 11 | TRBJ1-3 | once | -
CASSLGHRSGTQYF | TGTGCCAGCAGCTTAGGGCACAGATCAGGGACCCAGTACTTC | TRBV7-6 | 14 | TRBJ2-5 | - | -
CSGERHTEAFF | TGCAGTGGGGAGCGCCACACTGAAGCTTTCTTT | TRBV20-1 | 11 | TRBJ1-1 | - | -
CASSLGFRGSGTGELFF | TGTGCCAGCAGCTTAGGGTTTAGGGGATCGGGCACCGGGGAGCTGTTTTTT | TRBV7-8 | 17 | TRBJ2-2 | - | -
CASSGRDRFYNEQFF | TGTGCCAGCAGCGGCCGGGACCGATTCTACAATGAGCAGTTCTTC | TRBV5-6 | 15 | TRBJ2-1 | - | -
CAWSRGQAGRETQYF | TGTGCCTGGAGTAGAGGTCAAGCAGGCAGAGAGACCCAGTACTTC | TRBV30 | 15 | TRBJ2-5 | - | -
CASSLELIQETQYF | TGTGCCAGCAGCTTGGAACTAATCCAAGAGACCCAGTACTTC | TRBV5-8 | 14 | TRBJ2-5 | - | -
CASTVIGTGDTEAFF | TGTGCCAGTACCGTCATCGGGACAGGGGACACTGAAGCTTTCTTT | TRBV19 | 15 | TRBJ1-1 | - | TRBD1
CASSLQGGGYEQYF | TGTGCCAGCAGTTTGCAGGGGGGAGGGTACGAGCAGTACTTC | TRBV28 | 14 | TRBJ2-7 | - | -